This TCR beta chain was observed in a study of patients and donors after allogeneic stem cell transplantation. Germline V gives CDR1 SNHLY, CDR2 FYNNEI. This CDR3 has 17 residues. TCRdb independently ran MiXCR on the RT-PCR reads; one entry per CDR3 protein. Here the sample spans more than 850,000 distinct CDR3 sequences, roughly 18% being singletons. Comment on this clonotype: Germline is not matched at one junction end, which may reflect a read error.

The rearrangement links TRBV2 to TRBJ1-2; TRBD1 matches at 12 bases. This sequence was found in a human donor who was either an allogeneic HSCT recipient or a stem cell or donor lymphocyte infusion donor (not recorded which). It is not recorded whose cells these are; they may come from a transplant donor. What was sequenced was blood, either unsorted or a sorted T cell fraction (not recorded which). DNA of the CDR3: TGTGCCAGCAGGAACCCCGATGGGACAGGGGGCCACTATAGCTACACCTTC. Translation gives CASRNPDGTGGHYSYTF.